This entry lists 18 T cell receptor beta chains sequenced from one sample in a study of tumor and adjacent non-tumor tissue in lung cancer. Three rounds of nested PCR, following a modified ARM-PCR protocol, produced the TCRbeta library. TCRdb analysed the multiplex PCR reads with MiXCR anew, one entry per CDR3 protein. This sample has about 50,000 distinct CDR3 sequences, with around three quarters found just once. No cell sorting was done before RNA was extracted from the tissue. Distant lung tissue was collected more than 3 cm away from the tumor edge. Source material: distant non-tumor lung tissue. These receptors came from a woman aged 55-69 years with non-small cell lung cancer.

About this clonotype: The CDR3 ends on some other residue instead of the conserved phenylalanine or tryptophan, so this is likely a read error. This sequence joins TRBV10-3 and TRBJ2-7; 10 nucleotides line up with TRBD2. The V gene's germline CDR1 is ENHRY and CDR2 SYGVKD. This CDR3 comprises 17 residues. The CDR3 loop is CAISDSPTSGSSYEQYS. As DNA, the CDR3 is TGTGCTATCAGTGACTCGCCGACTAGCGGGTCCTCCTACGAGCAGTACTCC.

This clonotype was observed a few times. V gene TRBV2 combines with J gene TRBJ2-3; a possible D gene is TRBD2 (6 bases). From germline, CDR1 is SNHLY and CDR2 FYNNEI. This CDR3 spans 16 amino acids. V lost 4 bases and J lost 0, with 14 bases in between. The CDR3 DNA follows: TGTGCCAGCAGTGGGGTCGGGAGCCGAAGCACAGATACGCAGTATTTT. Protein product: CASSGVGSRSTDTQYF.

The CDR3 DNA sequence: TGCGCCAGCGGGAGGGATGGGGGCGGGAGTAACTACAATGAGCAGTTCTTC. It yields the protein CASGRDGGGSNYNEQFF. The V gene is TRBV10-2, the J gene TRBJ2-1; D possibly corresponds to TRBD2 (7 bases). Trimming took off 8 bases at V and 3 bases at J, with 23 bases between the two ends. Germline V gene lookup returns CDR1 WSHSY and CDR2 SAAADI. The length of the CDR3 is 17 residues.

About this clonotype: No conserved phenylalanine or tryptophan is present at the end of the CDR3, so a read error is the likely explanation. This chain links TRBV4-3 with TRBJ1-4; 8 nucleotides agree with TRBD1. The CDR3 length is 17 residues. Germline CDR1 and CDR2: LGHNA and YSLEER. Written as DNA, the CDR3 is TGCGCCAACAGCCAAGAAAAAGGGGGACAGGCTAATGAAAAACTGTTTTCT. Protein: CANSQEKGGQANEKLFS.

Of note for this clonotype: In this CDR3 the conserved last residue, phenylalanine or tryptophan, is missing, so a read error is likely. The V and J genes are TRBV11-3 and TRBJ2-3; D is unresolved. The CDR3 totals 12 residues. Germline V CDR1 and CDR2: SGHNT, YENEEA. CDR3 amino acids: CVSSSDTDTQYL. The CDR3 bases are TGTGTCAGCAGCTCCGACACAGATACGCAGTATTTG.

With respect to this clonotype: Relative to the germline gene, one junction end is altered; a read error may explain this. V gene TRBV4-3 combines with J gene TRBJ2-7; 7 bases agree with TRBD1. CDR1 and CDR2 from the germline V gene are LGHNA and YSLEER. The CDR3 totals 14 residues. The CDR3 sequence is CASSPSTGIYEKYF. CDR3 in DNA: TGCGCCAGCAGTCCATCGACAGGGATCTACGAGAAGTACTTC.

The J gene is TRBJ1-6, the V gene TRBV12-3 or TRBV12-4; no reliable D call. CDR3 size: 14 residues. V shed 6 bases and J shed 7 bases, with 13 bases lying between them. The CDR3 protein is CASSLRHGNSPLHF. The CDR3 region has the DNA TGTGCCAGCAGCTTGCGGCATGGGAATTCACCCCTCCACTTT.

The V call is TRBV6-6, the J call TRBJ1-1; D remains ambiguous. Looked up from germline, CDR1 is MNHNY and CDR2 is SVGAGI (reference sequence). This CDR3 is 13 amino acids long. V was shortened by 6 bases and J by 3 bases, with 11 bases between the two germline ends. Here the CDR3 reads CASSTEKDTEAFF. DNA for the CDR3: TGTGCCAGCAGCACGGAGAAGGACACTGAAGCTTTCTTT.

This clonotype was found a few times. A read error may be the cause here, since a much bigger clone is one base away. V gene TRBV6-1 combines with J gene TRBJ1-3; D call uncertain. The germline V and J ends were trimmed by 7 bases and 1 base, with 17 bases remaining between them. This CDR3 is built from 16 residues. CDR1 MNHNS and CDR2 SASEGT come from the germline V gene. CDR3 loop: CASTPGVVRSGNTIYF. The CDR3 nucleotides are TGTGCCAGCACTCCCGGGGTTGTGCGATCTGGAAACACCATATATTTT.

Concerning this clonotype: The CDR3 end shows no conserved phenylalanine or tryptophan, and so a read error is likely. This chain uses TRBV6-2 or TRBV6-3 with TRBJ2-2, with D perhaps TRBD2 (5 bases). CDR3 length: 17 amino acids. Trimming stripped 2 bases from V and 9 bases from J, with 22 bases between. Germline V gene data show CDR1 as MNHEY and CDR2 as SVGEGT. CDR3 coding DNA: TGTGCCAGCAGTTACACCCAACAGAGGGCCAACAACAGGGAGCTGTTTTCT. This gives the protein CASSYTQQRANNRELFS.

This clonotype occurred a few times. This could be a read error, since a much larger clone is one nucleotide away. The rearrangement links TRBV12-3 or TRBV12-4 to TRBJ2-3; maybe TRBD1 (6 bases). CDR3 length equals 14 residues. The CDR3 DNA reads TGTGTCAGCAGCCCGGGACAAAGCACAGATACGCAGTATTTT. Residues: CVSSPGQSTDTQYF.

Details on this clonotype: The junction does not match germline at one end; this may be a read error. V gene TRBV11-3 combines with J gene TRBJ1-1, with D perhaps matching TRBD1 (5 bases). Germline loops: CDR1 SGHNT, CDR2 YENEEA. The CDR3 sequence is 13 residues long. The CDR3 region has the DNA TGTGCCAGCAGTGTTCGGAACAGGCCTGAAGCTTCCTTT. Translation: CASSVRNRPEASF. Filled out from reference TRBV11-3 and TRBJ1-1, the complete variable domain reads EAGVVQSPRYKIIEKKQPVAFWCNPISGHNTLYWYLQNLGQGPELLIRYENEEAVDDSQLPKDRFSAERLKGVDSTLKIQPAELGDSAVYLCASSVRNRPEASFGQGTRLTVV.

Turning to this clonotype: One end of the junction does not line up with germline, which may come from a read error. CDR3 protein: CVSSPIRGNGYTF. The CDR3 DNA reads as TGTGTCAGCAGCCCCATTAGGGGAAATGGCTACACCTTC. The chain is built from TRBV7-9 and TRBJ1-2; maybe TRBD1 (5 bases). This CDR3 has 13 amino acids. Per germline, CDR1 SEHNR and CDR2 FQNEAQ (reference sequence).

This clonotype was seen repeatedly, ten times or more. The chain uses TRBV6-5 and TRBJ1-1, with TRBD1 matching over 9 bases. The V segment lost 1 base and the J segment 4 bases; nucleotides outside the gene matches: 4. CDR3 length equals 15 residues. Germline-derived CDR1 and CDR2 are MNHEY and SVGAGI. The CDR3 nucleotides read TGTGCCAGCAGTTACTTCCGACAGGGGGGCACTGAAGCTTTCTTT. Translation gives CASSYFRQGGTEAFF.

As to this clonotype: An end of the junction does not agree with germline; a read error may underlie this. The chain uses TRBV29-1 and TRBJ1-1; tentatively, D is TRBD1 (6 bases). This CDR3 is built from 13 residues. Germline CDR1 and CDR2: SQVTM and ANQGSEA. The chain's CDR3 is CSVEPHGGTEASF. The CDR3 DNA reads as TGTAGCGTCGAACCTCATGGGGGCACTGAAGCTTCCTTT.

As to this clonotype: Because it lacks the conserved phenylalanine or tryptophan at the end, this CDR3 is likely a read error. This chain links TRBV4-3 with TRBJ2-3; perhaps TRBD2 as D (6 bases). The CDR3 is 20 amino acids. Germline lookup yields CDR1 LGHNA and CDR2 YSLEER. Trimming left V 0 bases short and J 2 bases short, with 24 bases between. The CDR3 sequence: CASSQDRRLEGQGDTDTQYL. CDR3 sequence (DNA): TGCGCCAGCAGCCAAGATAGACGGCTGGAGGGCCAAGGAGACACAGATACGCAGTATCTT.

Comment on this clonotype: One end of the junction is discordant with germline, which a read error may explain. V usage is TRBV30 and J usage is TRBJ1-3; tentative D call: TRBD1 (5 bases). The CDR3 is 18 amino acids. The germline CDR1 and CDR2 sequences are GTSNPN and SVGIG (reference sequence). CDR3 in amino acids: CAWIPAQGAVLGGSTIYF. The CDR3 nucleotides read TGTGCCTGGATCCCGGCTCAGGGAGCAGTTCTGGGGGGAAGCACCATATATTTT.

With respect to this clonotype: At one boundary the junction diverges from the germline segment, which might be a read error. V is TRBV4-1 and J is TRBJ2-1; D is perhaps TRBD1 (6 bases). This CDR3 contains 15 residues. From germline, CDR1 is MGHRA and CDR2 YSYEKL. For the CDR3, the DNA is TGCGCCAGCAACCAAGTTCCAGGGGTCTACAATGAGCAGTTCTTC. Residues: CASNQVPGVYNEQFF.